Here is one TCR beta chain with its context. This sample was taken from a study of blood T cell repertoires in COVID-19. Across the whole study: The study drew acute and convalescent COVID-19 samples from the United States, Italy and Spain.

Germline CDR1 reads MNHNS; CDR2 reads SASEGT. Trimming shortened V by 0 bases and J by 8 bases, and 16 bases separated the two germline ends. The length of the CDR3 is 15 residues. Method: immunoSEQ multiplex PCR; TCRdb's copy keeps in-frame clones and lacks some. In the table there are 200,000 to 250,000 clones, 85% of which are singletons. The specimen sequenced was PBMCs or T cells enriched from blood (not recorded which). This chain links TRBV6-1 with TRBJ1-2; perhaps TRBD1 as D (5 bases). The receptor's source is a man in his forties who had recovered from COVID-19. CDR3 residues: CASSEAPGSGLGYTF. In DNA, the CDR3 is TGTGCCAGCAGTGAAGCCCCAGGGTCGGGCCTCGGCTACACCTTC.